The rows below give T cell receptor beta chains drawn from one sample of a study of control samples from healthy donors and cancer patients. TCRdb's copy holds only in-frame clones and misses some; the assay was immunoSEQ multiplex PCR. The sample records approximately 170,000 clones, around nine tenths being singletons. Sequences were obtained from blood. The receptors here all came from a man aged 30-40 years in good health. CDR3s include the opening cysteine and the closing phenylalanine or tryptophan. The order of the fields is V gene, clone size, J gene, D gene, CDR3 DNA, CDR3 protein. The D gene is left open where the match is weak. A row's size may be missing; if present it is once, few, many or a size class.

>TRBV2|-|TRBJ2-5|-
TGTGCCAGCAGTGAAGAGGAGACCCAGTACTTC
CASSEEETQYF
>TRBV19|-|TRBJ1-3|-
TGTGCCACTACTCGCTTTACTGGAAACACCATATATTTT
CATTRFTGNTIYF
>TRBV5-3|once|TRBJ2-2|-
TGTGCCAGAAGCACTAGCTCCGGGGAGCTGTTTTTT
CARSTSSGELFF
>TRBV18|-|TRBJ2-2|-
TGTGCCAGCTCACCAAGGCCCGATACCGGGGAGCTGTTTTTT
CASSPRPDTGELFF
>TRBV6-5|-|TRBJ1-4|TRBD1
TGTGCCAGCAGTTACTCGGCAGGGGGTGGAGAAAAACTGTTTTTT
CASSYSAGGGEKLFF
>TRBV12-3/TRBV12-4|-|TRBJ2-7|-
TGTGCCAGCAGTTTTGGACCTTCCTACGAGCAGTACTTC
CASSFGPSYEQYF
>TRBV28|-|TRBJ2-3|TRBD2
TGTGCCAGCAGTTTCGTTCCCCCCCGGGGGGGCGGGTATACGCAGTATTTT
CASSFVPPRGGGYTQYF
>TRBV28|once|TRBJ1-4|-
TGTGCCAGCAGCCAGGGAGAAAAACTGTTTTTT
CASSQGEKLFF
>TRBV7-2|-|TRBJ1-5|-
TGTGCCAGCAGCTTAGATGGTTCGAGCAATCAGCCCCAGCATTTT
CASSLDGSSNQPQHF
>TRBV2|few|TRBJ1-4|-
TGTGCCAGCCTACCACCTGGGGGCAGGGATGAAAAACTGTTTTTT
CASLPPGGRDEKLFF
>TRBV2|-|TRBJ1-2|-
TGTGCCAGCAGTGAGTGGGGGCTTAGGGGCTACACCTTC
CASSEWGLRGYTF
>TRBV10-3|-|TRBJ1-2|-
TGTGTCACGGGGGCAATTAGAGGCTACACCTTC
CVTGAIRGYTF
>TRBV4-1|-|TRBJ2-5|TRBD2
TGCGCCAGCAGCCAAGATGGGGCTAGCGGGAGGGGGACCCAGTACTTC
CASSQDGASGRGTQYF
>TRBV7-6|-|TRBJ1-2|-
TGTGCCAGCAGCTTAGAAGTTTCGGGACGCTATGGCTACACCTTC
CASSLEVSGRYGYTF
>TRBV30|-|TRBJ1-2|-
TGTGCCTGGACAGGCCAGGGACGTCCTGGGGGCTACACCTTC
CAWTGQGRPGGYTF
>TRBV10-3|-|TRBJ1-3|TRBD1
TGTGCCATGAGTACAGGGGTGAAGAACACCATATATTTT
CAMSTGVKNTIYF
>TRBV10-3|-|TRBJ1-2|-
TGTGCCATCAGTGAGACCCGGACGGACTATGGCTACACCTTC
CAISETRTDYGYTF
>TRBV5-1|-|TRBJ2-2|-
TGCGCCAGCAGCTTGGAGTCAGCTAATACCGGGGAGCTGTTTTTT
CASSLESANTGELFF
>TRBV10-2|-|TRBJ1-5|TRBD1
TGCGCCAGCAGCTACTCGGACAGGGGTCAGCCCCAGCATTTT
CASSYSDRGQPQHF
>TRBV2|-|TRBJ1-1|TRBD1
TGTGCCAGCAGTTTATCCCGGGACAGCCGAACAGCTTTCTTT
CASSLSRDSRTAFF
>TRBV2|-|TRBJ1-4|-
TGTGCCAGCAGGGTCGGAACGGGGTGGGGAAAACTGTTTTTT
CASRVGTGWGKLFF
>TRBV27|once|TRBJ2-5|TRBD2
TGTGCCAGCAGCGCCCCCGGGACTAGCGATACCCAGTACTTC
CASSAPGTSDTQYF
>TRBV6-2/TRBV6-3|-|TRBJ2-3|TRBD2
TGTGCCAGCAGTTACCTACTAGCGACAGATACGCAGTATTTT
CASSYLLATDTQYF
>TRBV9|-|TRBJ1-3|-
TGTGCCAGCAGCGTAGGAGGGACAGGAAACACCATATATTTT
CASSVGGTGNTIYF
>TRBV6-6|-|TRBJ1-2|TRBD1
TGTGCCAGCAGTTACTCGGGACAGCCAGGGGACTATGGCTACACCTTC
CASSYSGQPGDYGYTF
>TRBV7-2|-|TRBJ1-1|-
TGTGCCAGCAGCTTCCGTGCTACAGGTACGGACACTGAAGCTTTCTTT
CASSFRATGTDTEAFF
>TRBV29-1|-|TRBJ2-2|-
TGCAGCGTTGAAAGTGGGCGGCGCACCGGGGAGCTGTTTTTT
CSVESGRRTGELFF
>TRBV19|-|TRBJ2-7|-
TGTGCCAGTAGTATGTACGACGAGCAGTACTTC
CASSMYDEQYF
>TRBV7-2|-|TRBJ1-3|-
TGTGCCAGCAGCTTATCTCTGGGATCTGGAAACACCATATATTTT
CASSLSLGSGNTIYF
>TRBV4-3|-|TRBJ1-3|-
TGCGCCAGCAGCCAAGACGGAAGCTCTGGAAACACCATATATTTT
CASSQDGSSGNTIYF
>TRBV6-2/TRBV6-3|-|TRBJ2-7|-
TGTGCCAGCAGTTACGACGGCTACGAGCAGTACTTC
CASSYDGYEQYF
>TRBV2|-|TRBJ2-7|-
TGTGCCAGCAGATTAAGAGTCGAGCGTTCCTACGAGCAGTACTTC
CASRLRVERSYEQYF